This entry lists 19 T cell receptor beta chains sequenced from one sample in a study of T cells after yellow fever vaccination. From the 5' RACE reads, TCRdb called clonotypes with MiXCR, one entry per CDR3 protein. This sample has a few hundred thousand distinct CDR3 sequences, with around 3.6% found just once. Material: PBMCs, obtained on the day of the yellow fever booster vaccination. These receptors were collected from a young man who received the YFV17D yellow fever vaccine.

At least ten counts were recorded for this clonotype. The chain employs TRBV20-1 and TRBJ2-5; D possibly uses TRBD1 or TRBD2 (6 bases each). V lost 0 bases to trimming and J lost 3 bases, with 11 bases between them. CDR1 and CDR2 from the germline V gene are DFQATT and SNEGSKA (reference sequence). This CDR3 has 14 amino acids. CDR3 amino acids: CSARDRRGEETQYF. The CDR3 DNA reads TGCAGTGCTAGAGATCGGAGGGGGGAAGAGACCCAGTACTTC.

Concerning this clonotype itself: One junction end disagrees with the germline gene, perhaps due to a read error. The chain joins TRBV4-3 to TRBJ1-2; no reliable D call. Germline CDR1 and CDR2: LGHNA and YSLEER. The CDR3 is made up of 13 amino acids. The CDR3, as DNA: TGCGCCTGCAGCCAAGATAGGGTCCATGGCTACACCTTC. Its protein product is CACSQDRVHGYTF.

J is TRBJ2-2 and V is TRBV7-3, with 12 bases fitting TRBD1. Trimming at V came to 6 bases and at J to 6 bases, leaving 8 bases not matched to a gene. This CDR3 has 16 amino acids. CDR1 SGHTA and CDR2 FQGTGA come from the germline V gene. CDR3 nucleotide sequence: TGTGCCAGCAGACTCGCCGGGACAGGGGGCGCCGGGGAGCTGTTTTTT. As protein: CASRLAGTGGAGELFF.

This clonotype came up many times. The rearrangement joins TRBV6-6 to TRBJ2-4; D is unclear. Germline CDR1 and CDR2: MNHNY and SVGAGI (reference sequence). Trimming removed 5 bases at V and 2 bases at J, with 13 bases between. The CDR3 contains 15 residues. CDR3 in DNA: TGTGCCAGCAGTGGGATAGGGCGATCCAAAAACATTCAGTACTTC. Protein: CASSGIGRSKNIQYF.

The chain is built from TRBV18 and TRBJ2-7; the match to TRBD1 covers 7 bases. V was clipped by 4 bases and J by 5 bases; unmatched bases: 8. Per the germline V gene, CDR1 is KGHSH and CDR2 is LQKENI. The CDR3 is 14 residues long. In nucleotides, the CDR3 is TGTGCCAGCTCACGCCGACAGGGAGTCGACGAGCAGTACGTC. Its translation: CASSRRQGVDEQYV.

This clonotype was observed many times. The CDR3 loop is CASSLNKGSDRGNEQFF. The CDR3 bases are TGTGCCAGCAGCTTAAATAAAGGATCCGACAGGGGAAATGAGCAGTTCTTC. The chain recombines TRBV7-2 with TRBJ2-1; 8 nucleotides agree with TRBD1. The CDR3 is made up of 17 amino acids. Per the germline V gene, CDR1 is SGHTA and CDR2 is FQGNSA. V shed 2 bases and J 7 bases; nucleotides not matched to a gene: 13.

This clonotype was seen a few times. The V and J genes are TRBV4-2 and TRBJ2-7, with 9 bases matching TRBD1. The CDR3 is 14 amino acids. In germline, CDR1 is LGHNA, CDR2 YNFKEQ. Trimming at V came to 8 bases and at J to 3 bases, leaving 8 bases not matched to a gene. The CDR3 region is CASGNDRGNYEQYF. DNA of the CDR3: TGTGCCAGCGGAAACGACAGGGGGAACTACGAGCAGTACTTC.

V gene TRBV28 combines with J gene TRBJ1-6; TRBD1 is a possible D gene (6 bases). The CDR3 is 19 residues long. Germline assignment: CDR1 MDHEN and CDR2 SYDVKM. Trimming pared 1 base from V and 7 bases from J, leaving 23 bases between. Here the CDR3 reads CASSLYTGRSPSGNSPLHF. CDR3 nucleotides: TGTGCCAGCAGTTTATATACAGGGAGGTCTCCATCGGGAAATTCACCCCTCCACTTT.

Ten or more counts support this clonotype. The chain is built from TRBV15 and TRBJ2-1; D is uncertain. Trimming removed 0 bases at V and 9 bases at J, with 12 bases between. This CDR3 is 14 amino acids long. The germline CDR1 and CDR2 sequences are LNHNV and YYDKDF (reference sequence). CDR3: CATSRDLLLGEQFF. CDR3 nucleotides: TGTGCCACCAGCAGAGATCTCCTCCTGGGTGAGCAGTTCTTC.

This clonotype came up a few times. The V gene is TRBV18, the J gene TRBJ2-7; 9 nucleotides agree with TRBD1. The CDR3 loop spans 19 amino acids. Germline CDR1 KGHSH, CDR2 LQKENI. V trimming: 3 bases; J trimming: 3 bases; junction bases outside the gene matches: 18. CDR3: CASSPVPGTGSPMIYEQYF. CDR3 nucleotide sequence: TGTGCCAGCTCACCTGTACCCGGGACAGGGAGCCCGATGATCTACGAGCAGTACTTC.

This clonotype was found a few times. This chain links TRBV18 with TRBJ1-6, with 9 nucleotides matching TRBD1. Germline loops: CDR1 KGHSH, CDR2 LQKENI. The ends lost 3 bases at V and 7 bases at J; junction bases unmatched: 4. The CDR3 is 15 residues long. The CDR3 sequence is CASSPDRGINSPLHF. For the CDR3, the DNA is TGTGCCAGCTCACCCGACAGGGGGATCAATTCACCCCTCCACTTT.

This clonotype has a count of ten or more. The chain combines TRBV19 with TRBJ2-3; the D gene could be TRBD1 or TRBD2 (7 bases each). This CDR3 is 18 amino acids long. Trimming cost V 4 bases and J 2 bases, with 22 bases left between them. Germline V gene data show CDR1 as LNHDA and CDR2 as SQIVND (reference sequence). The CDR3 is CASSKGRSQGGITDTQYF. The CDR3 DNA reads TGTGCCAGTAGTAAGGGCCGCTCCCAGGGGGGGATCACAGATACGCAGTATTTT.

This clonotype was observed at least ten times. The chain uses TRBV4-2 and TRBJ2-3; 8 bases line up with TRBD2. The V segment lost 4 bases and the J segment 6 bases; nucleotides outside the gene matches: 0. Germline V CDR1 and CDR2: LGHNA, YNFKEQ. The CDR3 contains 12 residues. The DNA of the CDR3 is TGTGCCAGCAGCCCGGGGGGGGATACGCAGTATTTT. Its protein is CASSPGGDTQYF.

This chain uses TRBV2 with TRBJ2-7; tentative D call: TRBD1 (6 bases). The germline CDR1 and CDR2 sequences are SNHLY and FYNNEI. This CDR3 has 12 amino acids. Between the trimmed V and J ends, which lost 6 bases and 0 bases, there was a span of 6 bases. The CDR3 sequence is CASRDSSYEQYF. In nucleotides, the CDR3 is TGTGCCAGCAGGGACAGCTCCTACGAGCAGTACTTC. Looking up the rest from reference TRBV2 and TRBJ2-7 gives the full variable domain: EPEVTQTPSHQVTQMGQEVILRCVPISNHLYFYWYRQILGQKVEFLVSFYNNEISEKSEIFDDQFSVERPDGSNFTLKIRSTKLEDSAMYFCASRDSSYEQYFGPGTRLTVT.

This clonotype was detected a few times. The chain joins TRBV25-1 to TRBJ2-5; 7 bases are shared with TRBD2. This CDR3 spans 10 amino acids. Germline CDR1 MGHDK, CDR2 SYGVNS. V lost 11 bases to trimming and J lost 5 bases; unmatched junction nucleotides: 2. CDR3 coding DNA: TGTGCCGGGGGAGGGGAGACCCAGTACTTC. Encoded protein: CAGGGETQYF. Together with reference TRBV25-1 and TRBJ2-5, the CDR3 gives the full variable domain: EADIYQTPRYLVIGTGKKITLECSQTMGHDKMYWYQQDPGMELHLIHYSYGVNSTEKGDLSSESTVSRIRTEHFPLTLESARPSHTSQYLCAGGGETQYFGPGTRLLVL.

This clonotype has at least ten counts. The genes are TRBV27 and TRBJ1-6; D is ambiguous. Germline CDR1 and CDR2: MNHEY and SMNVEV (reference sequence). This CDR3 region has 14 residues. Trimming took 4 bases from V and 7 from J, leaving 11 bases between them. DNA for the CDR3: TGTGCCAGCAGTTACTACGGACTGAATTCACCCCTCCACTTT. Its translation is CASSYYGLNSPLHF.

This clonotype was picked up a small number of times. The chain carries TRBV18 and TRBJ2-7; D is perhaps TRBD2 (6 bases). V was trimmed by 2 bases and J by 2 bases, leaving 10 bases between them. The CDR3 consists of 14 residues. The germline V gene has CDR1 KGHSH and CDR2 LQKENI. This CDR3 reads CASSPAGLPYEQYF. CDR3 nucleotides: TGTGCCAGCTCACCAGCGGGGCTGCCCTACGAGCAGTACTTC.

A word on this clonotype: A read error may be the cause here, since a much bigger clone is one base away. The CDR3 spells CASVRGLAGQTQYF. The CDR3, as DNA: TGTGCTAGTGTCCGAGGACTAGCGGGACAGACCCAGTACTTC. The V and J genes are TRBV12-5 and TRBJ2-5; 12 bases are a match to TRBD2. The CDR3 totals 14 residues. Germline-derived CDR1 and CDR2 are LGHNT and FRNRAP. J lost 6 bases, V lost 7 bases, and 6 bases had no gene match.

This clonotype was seen many times. The chain has TRBV7-2 and TRBJ2-1; D unclear. Germline V gene data show CDR1 as SGHTA and CDR2 as FQGNSA. The CDR3 extends over 11 amino acids. Trimming cost V 5 bases and J 9 bases, with 8 bases left between them. This chain's CDR3 is CASSPGPEQFF. The DNA of the CDR3 is TGTGCCAGCAGCCCTGGGCCTGAGCAGTTCTTC.